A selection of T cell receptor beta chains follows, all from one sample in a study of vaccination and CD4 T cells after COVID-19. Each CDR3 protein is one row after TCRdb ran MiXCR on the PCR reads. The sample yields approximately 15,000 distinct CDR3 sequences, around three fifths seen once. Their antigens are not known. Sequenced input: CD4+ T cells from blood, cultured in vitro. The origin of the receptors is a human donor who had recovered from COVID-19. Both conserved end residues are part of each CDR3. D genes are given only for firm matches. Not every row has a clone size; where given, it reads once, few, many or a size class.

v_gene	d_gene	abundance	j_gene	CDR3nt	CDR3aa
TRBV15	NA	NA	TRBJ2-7	TGTGCCACCAGCAGAGATAGCCAGGGGATTTCCTACGAGCAGTACTTC	CATSRDSQGISYEQYF
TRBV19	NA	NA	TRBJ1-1	TGTGCCAGTAGTATAGCGGCGTCGGGGCGCGCTGAAGCTTTCTTT	CASSIAASGRAEAFF
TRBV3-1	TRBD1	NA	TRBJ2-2	TGTGCCAGCAGCCGGGACAGGGGCGCCACCGGGGAGCTGTTTTTT	CASSRDRGATGELFF
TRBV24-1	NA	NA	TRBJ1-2	TGTGCCACCAGTGATTACGGGGACCTCTACACCTTC	CATSDYGDLYTF
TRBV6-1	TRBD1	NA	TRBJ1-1	TGTGCCAGCAGTCAACAAGTGGGGACAGGACCCACTGAAGCTTTCTTT	CASSQQVGTGPTEAFF
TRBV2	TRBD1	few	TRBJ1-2	TGTGCCAGCAGTTTTCCTATACAGGGGCCGCACCCCTATGGCTACACCTTC	CASSFPIQGPHPYGYTF
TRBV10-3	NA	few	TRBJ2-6	TGTGCCATCAGTGATACGACTGCCGGGGCCAACGTCCTGACTTTC	CAISDTTAGANVLTF
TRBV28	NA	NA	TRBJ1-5	TGTGCCAGCAGTCTTCCGGGGGGCAGCAATCAGCCCCAGCATTTT	CASSLPGGSNQPQHF
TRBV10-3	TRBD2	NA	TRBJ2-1	TGTGCCATCAGTGAGCCTCATGGGACTAGCGGGAGAGGCAATGAGCAGTTCTTC	CAISEPHGTSGRGNEQFF
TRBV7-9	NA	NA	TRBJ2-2	TGTGCCAGCAGCCCCCTAGGGGATCTCCTGAACACCGGGGAGCTGTTTTTT	CASSPLGDLLNTGELFF
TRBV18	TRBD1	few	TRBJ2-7	TGTGCCAGCTCACCACCCACAGGGGCGGGCGCAGAGCAGTACTTC	CASSPPTGAGAEQYF
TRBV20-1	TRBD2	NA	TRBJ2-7	TGCAGTGCCAGCCCACTAGCGGGAGCGCTCTACGAGCAGTACTTC	CSASPLAGALYEQYF
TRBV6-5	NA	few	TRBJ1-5	TGTGCCAGCAGTTACTCCGGGGTGGGGATGGGGAGTCAGCCCCAGCATTTT	CASSYSGVGMGSQPQHF